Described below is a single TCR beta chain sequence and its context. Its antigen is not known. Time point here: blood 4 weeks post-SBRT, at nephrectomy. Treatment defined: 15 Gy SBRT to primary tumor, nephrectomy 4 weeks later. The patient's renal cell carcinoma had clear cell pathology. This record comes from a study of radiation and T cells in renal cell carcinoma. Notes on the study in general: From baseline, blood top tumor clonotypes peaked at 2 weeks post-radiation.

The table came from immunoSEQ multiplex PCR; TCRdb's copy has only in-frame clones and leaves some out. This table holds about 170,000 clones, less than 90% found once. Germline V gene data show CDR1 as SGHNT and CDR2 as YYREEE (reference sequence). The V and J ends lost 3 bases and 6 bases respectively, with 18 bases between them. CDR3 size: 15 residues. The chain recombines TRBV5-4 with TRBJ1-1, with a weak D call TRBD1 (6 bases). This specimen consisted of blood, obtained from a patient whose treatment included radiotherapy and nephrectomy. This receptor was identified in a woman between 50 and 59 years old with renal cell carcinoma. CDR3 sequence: CASSSGGAQVAEAFF. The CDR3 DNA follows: TGTGCCAGCAGCTCGGGGGGGGCCCAGGTGGCTGAAGCTTTCTTT.